This TCR beta chain was identified in a study of cytomegalovirus exposure and HLA in healthy donors. As concerns this clone: The antigen remains undetermined.

PCR primers comprised 60 Vbeta and 13 Jbeta primers. This table comes from immunoSEQ multiplex PCR, and its TCRdb copy is limited to in-frame clones, with some not included. This sample has 110,000 to 150,000 clones, with 70% to 75% found just once. Study-wide results and limits: Reportedly, cytomegalovirus status was diagnosed with high sensitivity and specificity. Listed as cytomegalovirus-associated were 164 TCR beta chains. It was only CMV serostatus that was available as immune exposure information. Many donors carried some public TCRs, although rarity characterized most TCR sequences.

There are 12 residues in the CDR3. Germline CDR1 is LNHDA and CDR2 is SQIVND (reference sequence). The V and J ends lost 4 bases and 7 bases respectively, with 10 bases between them. The rearrangement joins TRBV19 to TRBJ1-1; D gene unclear. The sequence was collected from a human donor in good health. Sequenced sample: PBMCs. CDR3 sequence reads: CASSRYPGEAFF. As DNA, the CDR3 is TGTGCCAGTAGTAGATACCCGGGTGAAGCTTTCTTT.